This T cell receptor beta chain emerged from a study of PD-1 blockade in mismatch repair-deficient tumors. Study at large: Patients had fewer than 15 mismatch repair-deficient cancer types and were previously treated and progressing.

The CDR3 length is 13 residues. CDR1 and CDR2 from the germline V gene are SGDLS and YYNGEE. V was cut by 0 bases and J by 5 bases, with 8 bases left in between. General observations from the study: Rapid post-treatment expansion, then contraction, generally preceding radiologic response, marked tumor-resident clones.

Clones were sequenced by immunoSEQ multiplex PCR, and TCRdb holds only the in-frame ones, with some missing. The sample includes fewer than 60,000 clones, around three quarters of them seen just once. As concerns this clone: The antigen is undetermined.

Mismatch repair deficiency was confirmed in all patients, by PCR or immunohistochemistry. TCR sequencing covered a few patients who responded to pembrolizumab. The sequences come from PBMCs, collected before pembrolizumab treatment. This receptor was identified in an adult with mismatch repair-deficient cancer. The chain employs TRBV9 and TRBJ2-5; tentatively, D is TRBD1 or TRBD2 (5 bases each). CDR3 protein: CASSVDGGETQYF. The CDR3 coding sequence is TGTGCCAGCAGCGTAGATGGGGGTGAGACCCAGTACTTC.